Only a few counts were recorded for the clone carrying this T cell receptor (beta chain). Its target is not known. This specimen comes from a study of spatial heterogeneity in lung cancer. Study outcomes and limitations: Tumor mutation count correlated with how many alpha and beta TCRs expanded intratumorally.

The germline V gene encodes CDR1 MNHEY and CDR2 SMNVEV (reference sequence). The J segment lost 2 bases and the V segment lost 5 bases, leaving 4 bases of the junction unmatched. This CDR3 spans 15 amino acids. Unique molecular identifiers, one per molecule, were present on every TCR cDNA molecule. TCRdb analysed the 5' RACE reads with MiXCR anew, one entry per CDR3 protein. The data show some 100,000 distinct CDR3 sequences, 4.4% seen once. The time point here: sample taken at primary tumor resection. Samples were obtained from about 75 donors, all untreated early-stage non-small cell lung cancer patients. The authors sequenced whole RNA from tumor, nontumor lung or frozen PBMC without sorting.

The V and J genes are TRBV27 and TRBJ2-1; 9 bases map to TRBD2. The clonotype was recovered from a male donor with early-stage non-small cell lung cancer. This sample comprised lung tumor tissue, obtained at surgery. The CDR3 nucleotides read TGTGCCAGCAGTATTAGCGGGAGACCCTACAATGAGCAGTTCTTC. Amino acids: CASSISGRPYNEQFF.